Listed here is a single T cell receptor beta chain. This specimen comes from a study of cytomegalovirus exposure and HLA in healthy donors. Germline lookup yields CDR1 LNHDA and CDR2 SQIVND (reference sequence). The CDR3 consists of 17 residues. Trimming removed 10 bases from V and 5 bases from J; junction bases left unmatched: 13. Primers for the PCR totalled 60 Vbeta and 13 Jbeta. The protocol was immunoSEQ multiplex PCR, while the TCRdb copy is restricted to in-frame clones and leaves out a portion. The table has 150,000 or so clones, just under 80% seen once; the top ten hold about 3.4%. The V call is TRBV19, the J call TRBJ2-2; 13 bases are shared with TRBD2. The sequence was collected from a woman aged 50 to 60 in good health and CMV-seropositive. The material sequenced was PBMCs. CDR3 sequence: CATSGLAGFGETGELFF. The CDR3 bases are TGTGCCACCTCGGGACTAGCGGGATTTGGGGAGACCGGGGAGCTGTTTTTT.